This TCR beta chain was recorded in a study of shared clonotypes between healthy human individuals. Study-wide results and limits: Non-shared clonotypes were found to have lower generation probabilities than the clonotypes that were shared by all four of the sorted-subset donors.

On this clone: The antigen is undetermined.

As originally analysed: From ImmunoSEQ came sequences covering only the junction and carrying no quality scores, so filtering differed. Clones were read by immunoSEQ multiplex PCR, and TCRdb kept only the in-frame ones, dropping some. That table is the source of V, J and clone size, and D and trimming were worked out from the DNA. This sample has more than 2,000,000 clones, with 85% to 95% found just once. Trimming removed 2 bases from V and 5 bases from J, with 13 bases in between. There are 14 residues in the CDR3. Germline assignment: CDR1 MNHEY and CDR2 SMNVEV (reference sequence). The CD4+ fraction was divided into a CD45RA+ naive subset and a CD45RA-negative memory subset.

The gene calls are TRBV27 and TRBJ2-7; D is tentatively TRBD1 or TRBD2 (5 bases each). The sample comprised naive CD4+ T cells from PBMCs. As for subset: CD45RA+ positively selected. The receptor comes from a man between 18 and 29 years old in good health. Some clones in this sample may be carry-over from other donors' samples. In nucleotides, the CDR3 is TGTGCCAGCAGTTTAGGCCAGGGAGTCCACGAGCAGTACTTC. It yields the protein CASSLGQGVHEQYF.